Listed below are T cell receptor beta chains from one sample, sequenced in a study of blood T cells in healthy people across ages. TCRdb re-called the 5' RACE reads with MiXCR, one entry per CDR3 protein. This sample yields around 1.5 million distinct CDR3 sequences, of which approximately 59% are seen a single time; roughly 7% belongs to the top ten. Sequencing input: blood. Receptors were obtained from a man between 18 and 35 years old in good health. Both conserved end residues are part of each CDR3. A D gene is named only where the DNA matches it firmly. Not every row has a clone size; where given, it reads once, few, many or a size class.

TRBV10-3	TRBJ2-7	-	14	-	TGTGCCATCAGTGAGCCTGCGGACTCCTACGAGCAGTACTTC	CAISEPADSYEQYF
TRBV12-3/TRBV12-4	TRBJ2-6	-	14	-	TGTGCCAGCACCAGGGTCGGCTGGGCCAACGTCCTGACTTTC	CASTRVGWANVLTF
TRBV6-6	TRBJ1-4	few	14	TRBD1	TGTGCCAGCAGTCGCGGTCAGGGGGGGGAAAAACTGTTTTTT	CASSRGQGGEKLFF
TRBV7-2	TRBJ2-1	-	17	TRBD2	TGTGCCAGCAGCTTCCGGGGGGGGGTTAGCCGATACAATGAGCAGTTCTTC	CASSFRGGVSRYNEQFF
TRBV7-2	TRBJ2-7	-	16	TRBD2	TGTGCCAGCAGCTTAGCCCCGAGCGGGAGGGCGTCGATTCAGTACTTC	CASSLAPSGRASIQYF
TRBV27	TRBJ2-4	-	15	-	TGTGCCAGCAGTTTATACCAGACTCCCAAAAACATTCAGTACTTC	CASSLYQTPKNIQYF
TRBV20-1	TRBJ2-5	-	14	TRBD2	TGCAGTGCTAGAATCCCTAGCGGGAGTGAGACCCAGTACTTC	CSARIPSGSETQYF
TRBV20-1	TRBJ1-6	few	16	-	TGCAGTGCTAGAGATCTGGGCAGCTCCTATAATTCACCCCTCCACTTT	CSARDLGSSYNSPLHF
TRBV5-1	TRBJ1-1	-	15	TRBD1	TGCGCCAGCAGCTACCGGACAGGTGATAACACTGAAGCTTTCTTT	CASSYRTGDNTEAFF
TRBV20-1	TRBJ2-7	few	14	TRBD2	TGCAGTCTCGGGATATCGCGGGAGGGCAACGAGCAGTACTTC	CSLGISREGNEQYF
TRBV7-2	TRBJ2-7	-	15	-	TGTGCCAGCAGCTTAGTGTCCGAGGGACGAAATGAGCAGTACTTC	CASSLVSEGRNEQYF
TRBV6-2/TRBV6-3	TRBJ1-5	once	14	-	TGTGCCAGCAGGCCTCCAGGGTTCAATCAGCCCCAGCATTTT	CASRPPGFNQPQHF
TRBV4-1	TRBJ2-3	-	14	TRBD2	TGCGCCAGCCCAGAGGGAGGGGTAACAGATACGCAGTATTTT	CASPEGGVTDTQYF
TRBV12-3/TRBV12-4	TRBJ1-6	-	15	TRBD1	TGTGCCAGCAGTTTCCGGGACAGACTTAATTCACCCCTCCACTTT	CASSFRDRLNSPLHF
TRBV27	TRBJ1-6	-	15	-	TGTGCCAGCAGTTTTATGGGCTCTCTTAATTCACCCCTCCACTTT	CASSFMGSLNSPLHF
TRBV15	TRBJ2-1	-	16	-	TGTGCCACCAGCAGAGATTACGGCGACCCCCACAATGAGCAGTTCTTC	CATSRDYGDPHNEQFF
TRBV5-5	TRBJ2-1	few	15	-	TGTGCCAGCAGCTTGATCTTAAGCTCCTACAATGAGCAGTTCTTC	CASSLILSSYNEQFF
TRBV4-2	TRBJ2-7	few	16	TRBD1	TGTGCCAGCAGCCAAGAATCCGGACAGGGGCGCCACGAGCAGTACTTC	CASSQESGQGRHEQYF
TRBV28	TRBJ2-7	-	17	TRBD2	TGTGCCAGCAGTTTAGGGCATTGGCGCGGGGGGGCTATCGAGCAGTACTTC	CASSLGHWRGGAIEQYF
TRBV28	TRBJ2-1	-	18	-	TGTGCCAGCAGTCCTTGGACGACCCTCGGGGCCACCTACAATGAGCAGTTCTTC	CASSPWTTLGATYNEQFF
TRBV11-2	TRBJ2-3	-	16	-	TGTGCCAGCAGCTGCCCGGTAGACTATTCCACAGATACGCAGTATTTT	CASSCPVDYSTDTQYF
TRBV20-1	TRBJ2-7	-	14	TRBD1	TGCAGTGCTAGAGATTTGGACAGGGTGCACGAGCAGTACTTC	CSARDLDRVHEQYF
TRBV5-1	TRBJ2-1	few	16	TRBD1	TGCGCCACCCAACAGGGGCAGTTTAGCTCCTACAATGAGCAGTTCTTC	CATQQGQFSSYNEQFF
TRBV20-1	TRBJ1-4	-	13	TRBD1	TGCAGTGCCCCAGGGGGGGGCGAGGAAAAACTGTTTTTT	CSAPGGGEEKLFF
TRBV7-6	TRBJ2-7	few	14	-	TGTGCCAGCAGCTTAGCTCCCCTCTCCTACGAGCAGTACTTC	CASSLAPLSYEQYF
TRBV3-1	TRBJ2-6	-	18	-	TGTGCCAGCAGCCAAGGGCCATCTACTAGCTCTGGGGCCAACGTCCTGACTTTC	CASSQGPSTSSGANVLTF
TRBV3-1	TRBJ1-2	-	12	-	TGTACCAGCAGCCGAGTTAACTATGGCTACACCTTC	CTSSRVNYGYTF
TRBV24-1	TRBJ2-3	-	14	-	TGTGCCACCTCGCCCCTATTCTCCACAGATACGCAGTATTTT	CATSPLFSTDTQYF
TRBV20-1	TRBJ2-7	-	14	-	TGCAGTGCTAGAGCCCGGGACTGGGTACACGAGCAGTACTTC	CSARARDWVHEQYF
TRBV28	TRBJ2-7	once	14	-	TGTGCCAGCAGGTCAGGGGGGGCCCCCTACGAGCAGTACTTC	CASRSGGAPYEQYF
TRBV20-1	TRBJ1-5	-	16	TRBD1	TGCAGTGCTAGAGAGCGGGGACAGGGTTTTAATCAGCCCCAGCATTTT	CSARERGQGFNQPQHF
TRBV6-6	TRBJ2-7	-	15	-	TGTGCCAGCAGTCCCCTGGGGGTGGAGGTAGGGGAGCAGTACTTC	CASSPLGVEVGEQYF